Sequencing of this T cell receptor beta chain was carried out in a study of sequential checkpoint blockade in melanoma. Study at large: Randomization was 1:1 between first-line nivolumab→ipilimumab and ipilimumab→nivolumab.

The CDR3 spans 16 residues. In germline, CDR1 is SGHTA, CDR2 FQGNSA. V shed 0 bases, J shed 6 bases, and the junction held 6 bases outside the gene matches. Treatment indicated: randomized to nivolumab then ipilimumab (arm A) or the reverse (arm B). No patient had prior DNA-damaging chemotherapy. Sorted cells were live CD3+CD8+, lacking CD19 and CD56, from PBMCs. Assay: immunoSEQ multiplex PCR; the TCRdb copy retains only in-frame clones and omits some. Of about 20,000 clones listed, roughly four fifths are singletons. This specimen consisted of CD8+ T cells sorted from blood (inferred from file names), obtained from a patient given nivolumab and ipilimumab in sequence. The chain is built from TRBV7-2 and TRBJ2-1, with TRBD2 matching over 9 bases. The sequence derives from a human donor with melanoma. The CDR3 loop is CASSLAVAGGFNEQFF. The CDR3 region has the DNA TGTGCCAGCAGCTTAGCTGTCGCGGGGGGGTTCAATGAGCAGTTCTTC.